This TCR beta chain came from a study of blood T cell repertoires in COVID-19. At the level of the study: Acute and convalescent COVID-19 specimens originated in the United States, Italy and Spain. Nucleic acid was either cDNA or gDNA, and it came from T cells, B-cell-depleted T cells, or PBMCs.

Patients in Seattle were enrolled during active infection, then followed longitudinally. Using immunoSEQ multiplex PCR, the repertoire was profiled, and TCRdb retains in-frame clones only, with some absent. The repertoire includes over 150,000 clones, around nine tenths of them detected once, and over 15% sits in the top ten. The CDR3 contains 16 residues. The V gene end was trimmed by 5 bases and the J gene end by 2 bases; junction bases not matched to a gene: 10. The germline gives CDR1 GTSNPN, CDR2 SVGIG (reference sequence). This sequence was found in a man between 45 and 60 years old with COVID-19, enrolled during active disease. The V and J genes are TRBV30 and TRBJ1-2; 11 bases are shared with TRBD1. Sample: peripheral blood. In nucleotides, the CDR3 is TGTGCCTGGGTTTTCGGGACAGGGGGTAACAACTATGGCTACACCTTC. It is translated as CAWVFGTGGNNYGYTF.